A single sample gave rise to the 14 T cell receptor beta chains below, sequenced in a study of CD8+ T cells in alopecia areata. The sequencing template was cDNA reverse transcribed from extracted RNA. The protocol was immunoSEQ multiplex PCR, while the TCRdb copy is restricted to in-frame clones and leaves out a portion. The table records about 200,000 clones, about 60% of them present only once. Treatment noted: oral pan-JAK inhibitor, 5-10 mg twice daily. The sequences come from CD4+ T cells sorted from blood, collected at week 4, from a patient treated with tofacitinib. The origin of the receptors is a human donor with alopecia areata.

This sequence joins TRBV5-1 and TRBJ2-7, with D perhaps matching TRBD1 or TRBD2 (6 bases each). Germline V gene lookup returns CDR1 SGHRS and CDR2 YFSETQ. Trimming pared 0 bases from V and 7 bases from J, leaving 17 bases between. The CDR3 has 15 amino acids. The CDR3 reads CASSLEGGGVEEQYF. The CDR3 DNA follows: TGCGCCAGCAGCTTGGAGGGGGGCGGAGTGGAAGAGCAGTACTTC.

The rearrangement uses TRBV5-6 and TRBJ1-1, with TRBD1 as a possible D gene (5 bases). This CDR3 contains 12 residues. Germline V gene sequence: CDR1 SGHDT, CDR2 YYEEEE. Trimming took 4 bases from V and 10 from J, leaving 14 bases between them. The CDR3 region is CASSPGRPPAFF. CDR3 in DNA: TGTGCCAGCAGCCCGGGACGGCCACCAGCTTTCTTT.

This clone came up a few times. CDR3 sequence reads: CASTQQGMNTEAFF. The CDR3 coding sequence is TGTGCCAGTACCCAACAGGGAATGAACACTGAAGCTTTCTTT. The J gene is TRBJ1-1, the V gene TRBV19; maybe TRBD1 (6 bases). The V end was cut by 7 bases, the J end by 0 bases, with 12 bases between. The length of the CDR3 is 14 residues. From germline, CDR1 is LNHDA and CDR2 SQIVND (reference sequence).

The chain recombines TRBV5-6 with TRBJ2-1, with D possibly matching TRBD1 (7 bases). Germline assignment: CDR1 SGHDT and CDR2 YYEEEE. With 4 bases removed from V and 9 bases from J, the gap between germline ends came to 14 bases. This CDR3 region has 13 residues. Here the CDR3 reads CASSTRGEGEQFF. DNA for the CDR3: TGTGCCAGCAGCACCAGGGGGGAAGGTGAGCAGTTCTTC.

The chain links TRBV9 to TRBJ2-7; 7 bases fit TRBD1. The CDR3 sequence is 15 residues long. The germline gives CDR1 SGDLS, CDR2 YYNGEE. The junction had 7 bases not matched to a gene; V was cut back by 3 bases and J by 1 base. CDR3 DNA sequence: TGTGCCAGCAGCGCAACCGGGACAGATTCCTACGAGCAGTACTTC. Translation gives CASSATGTDSYEQYF.

V gene TRBV6-1 combines with J gene TRBJ2-6, with TRBD1 matching 7 bases. This CDR3 has 16 residues. V was clipped by 4 bases and J by 0 bases; unmatched bases: 3. Germline CDR1 and CDR2: MNHNS and SASEGT. The CDR3 region has the DNA TGTGCCAGCAGTGGGGACAGCACCTCTGGGGCCAACGTCCTGACTTTC. It specifies CASSGDSTSGANVLTF.

The chain has TRBV29-1 and TRBJ2-5; tentative D call: TRBD1 (6 bases). V lost 4 bases and J 4 bases, leaving 13 bases between the germline ends. Germline CDR1 reads SQVTM; CDR2 reads ANQGSEA. The CDR3 runs 13 residues. The CDR3 nucleotides read TGCAGCGTTGGTCAGGCCAGGGGAGAGACCCAGTACTTC. It specifies CSVGQARGETQYF.

This clone appeared a few times. The chain uses TRBV5-1 and TRBJ1-1; tentative D call: TRBD1 (5 bases). The CDR3 length is 14 residues. V lost 0 bases and J 1 base, leaving 7 bases between the germline ends. Germline CDR1 SGHRS, CDR2 YFSETQ. The CDR3 spells CASSLGQRNTEAFF. DNA of the CDR3: TGCGCCAGCAGCTTGGGACAGAGGAACACTGAAGCTTTCTTT.

In its sample, this clone was seen a few times. The genes are TRBV10-3 and TRBJ2-3; no firm D call. Trimming stripped 8 bases from V and 3 bases from J, with 6 bases between. This CDR3 has 11 amino acids. CDR1 ENHRY and CDR2 SYGVKD come from the germline V gene. In DNA, the CDR3 is TGTGCCATCTCGATGACAGATACGCAGTATTTT. It specifies CAISMTDTQYF.

V usage is TRBV30 and J usage is TRBJ1-1; the D gene is possibly TRBD1 (6 bases). This CDR3 is built from 14 residues. Germline CDR1 reads GTSNPN; CDR2 reads SVGIG (reference sequence). Trimming removed 5 bases at V and 7 bases at J, with 20 bases between. The CDR3 region is CAWGRDTGRREAFF. The CDR3 DNA reads as TGTGCCTGGGGAAGGGACACGGGACGACGTGAAGCTTTCTTT.

The chain links TRBV27 to TRBJ2-7; TRBD1 agrees at 8 bases. The CDR3 is 14 amino acids. The germline V gene has CDR1 MNHEY and CDR2 SMNVEV (reference sequence). J gave up 3 bases and V 5 bases, and 6 bases lay outside the gene matches. The CDR3 reads CASSLGTGLYEQYF. The DNA of the CDR3 is TGTGCCAGCAGTCTCGGGACAGGCCTCTACGAGCAGTACTTC.

The sample holds a few counts of this clone. This chain uses TRBV7-9 with TRBJ2-3, with TRBD1 matching over 8 bases. With 5 bases clipped from V and 3 bases from J, the junction kept 4 bases outside the gene matches. The CDR3 has 14 residues. The V gene's germline CDR1 is SEHNR and CDR2 FQNEAQ (reference sequence). CDR3 nucleotide sequence: TGTGCCAGCAGCCCCCGGACAGGGACAGATACGCAGTATTTT. Translated, it gives CASSPRTGTDTQYF. Full variable domain (missing parts from reference TRBV7-9 and TRBJ2-3): DTGVSQNPRHKITKRGQNVTFRCDPISEHNRLYWYRQTLGQGPEFLTYFQNEAQLEKSRLLSDRFSAERPKGSFSTLEIQRTEQGDSAMYLCASSPRTGTDTQYFGPGTRLTVL.

This clone has just a few counts. This chain connects TRBV18 to TRBJ2-3; no clear D gene. The CDR3 is made up of 16 amino acids. CDR1 is KGHSH, CDR2 LQKENI, per germline. V lost 0 bases, J lost 0 bases, and 10 bases lay in between. CDR3 region: CASSPPDGYSTDTQYF. DNA for the CDR3: TGTGCCAGCTCACCACCCGACGGATATAGCACAGATACGCAGTATTTT. Supplemented by reference TRBV18 and TRBJ2-3, the full variable domain reads NAGVMQNPRHLVRRRGQEARLRCSPMKGHSHVYWYRQLPEEGLKFMVYLQKENIIDESGMPKERFSAEFPKEGPSILRIQQVVRGDSAAYFCASSPPDGYSTDTQYFGPGTRLTVL.

There are a few counts of this clone. This sequence joins TRBV28 and TRBJ2-5, with D uncertain. Germline CDR1 is MDHEN and CDR2 is SYDVKM. This CDR3 spans 12 amino acids. The germline V and J ends were trimmed by 6 bases and 8 bases, with 13 bases remaining between them. CDR3 sequence reads: CASSPPVITQYF. The DNA of the CDR3 is TGTGCCAGCAGCCCGCCAGTAATAACCCAGTACTTC.